This passage covers 20 T cell receptor beta chains from one sample sequenced in a study of cytomegalovirus exposure and HLA in healthy donors. A multiplex PCR was run with 60 Vbeta primers and 13 Jbeta primers. Profiled with immunoSEQ multiplex PCR; TCRdb holds only in-frame clones, not every one. Of 150,000 to 200,000 clones detected, more than 65% appear once; the ten largest clones hold around 1.5%. Sequenced: PBMCs. All receptors derive from a male donor in good health and CMV-seronegative.

V usage is TRBV6-1 and J usage is TRBJ2-7; tentative D call: TRBD1 (6 bases). Per germline, CDR1 MNHNS and CDR2 SASEGT. Trimming cost V 4 bases and J 2 bases, with 12 bases left between them. The CDR3 has 14 amino acids. The CDR3 loop is CASSAEQGPYEQYF. In DNA, the CDR3 is TGTGCCAGCAGTGCGGAACAGGGACCCTACGAGCAGTACTTC.

The chain joins TRBV18 to TRBJ2-5; unclear D gene. V was clipped by 1 base and J by 2 bases, with 5 bases between them. Germline CDR1 KGHSH, CDR2 LQKENI. CDR3 length: 13 amino acids. CDR3 in DNA: TGTGCCAGCTCACCACTCGGTCAAGAGACCCAGTACTTC. Residues: CASSPLGQETQYF.

This chain uses TRBV25-1 with TRBJ2-5, with D possibly matching TRBD2 (6 bases). CDR3 length equals 15 residues. Germline CDR1 reads MGHDK; CDR2 reads SYGVNS. The germline V and J ends were trimmed by 1 base and 5 bases, with 14 bases remaining between them. The DNA for the CDR3 is TGTGCCAGCAGTGAATCCGGGACGGCGGGGGAGACCCAGTACTTC. Translating gives CASSESGTAGETQYF. Looking up the rest from reference TRBV25-1 and TRBJ2-5 gives the full variable domain: EADIYQTPRYLVIGTGKKITLECSQTMGHDKMYWYQQDPGMELHLIHYSYGVNSTEKGDLSSESTVSRIRTEHFPLTLESARPSHTSQYLCASSESGTAGETQYFGPGTRLLVL.

V gene TRBV9 combines with J gene TRBJ1-1; the D gene is possibly TRBD1 (5 bases). CDR3 length: 16 residues. Germline CDR1 reads SGDLS; CDR2 reads YYNGEE. Between the trimmed V and J ends, which lost 1 base and 6 bases, there was a span of 19 bases. The CDR3 loop reads CASSVTEGGAGAEAFF. The CDR3, as DNA: TGTGCCAGCAGCGTAACCGAAGGAGGGGCGGGCGCTGAAGCTTTCTTT.

The J gene is TRBJ1-2, the V gene TRBV5-1, with 7 bases fitting TRBD1. The CDR3 consists of 16 residues. Germline V gene data show CDR1 as SGHRS and CDR2 as YFSETQ. The ends lost 4 bases at V and 2 bases at J; junction bases unmatched: 11. As DNA, the CDR3 is TGCGCCAGCAGCAAGGGGGACAGAGGTTTAAACTATGGCTACACCTTC. This encodes CASSKGDRGLNYGYTF.

There are a few counts of this clone. The rearrangement links TRBV28 to TRBJ2-2; possibly TRBD1 for D (6 bases). Trimming shortened V by 3 bases and J by 5 bases, and 13 bases separated the two germline ends. Germline values: CDR1 MDHEN, CDR2 SYDVKM. The CDR3 totals 15 residues. The CDR3: CASSFRQGWTGELFF. DNA for the CDR3: TGTGCCAGCAGTTTTAGGCAGGGGTGGACCGGGGAGCTGTTTTTT.

The chain joins TRBV27 to TRBJ2-7; D remains ambiguous. Trimming took 3 bases from V and 1 from J, leaving 10 bases between them. This CDR3 spans 14 amino acids. The germline CDR1 and CDR2 sequences are MNHEY and SMNVEV (reference sequence). DNA of the CDR3: TGTGCCAGCAGTTTGGCCACGCCGTCCTACGAGCAGTACTTC. It translates to CASSLATPSYEQYF.

The chain couples TRBV6-5 to TRBJ2-7; 7 bases match TRBD1. The ends lost 8 bases at V and 0 bases at J; junction bases unmatched: 1. The CDR3 loop spans 12 amino acids. Germline V gives CDR1 MNHEY, CDR2 SVGAGI. Here the CDR3 reads CASQGDSYEQYF. The CDR3 nucleotides read TGTGCCAGCCAGGGGGACTCCTACGAGCAGTACTTC.

For the CDR3, the DNA is TGTGCCAGCAACCTAAGACCTACGGGGGAGACCCAGTACTTC. It specifies CASNLRPTGETQYF. This chain joins TRBV2 and TRBJ2-5; a weak D match, TRBD2 (5 bases). Germline V gene lookup returns CDR1 SNHLY and CDR2 FYNNEI. The length of the CDR3 is 14 residues. Deletions cut 7 bases from V and 5 bases from J, with 17 bases between.

The gene calls are TRBV30 and TRBJ2-7, with 8 bases identical to TRBD1. CDR3 length: 15 amino acids. The V gene's germline CDR1 is GTSNPN and CDR2 SVGIG (reference sequence). The ends lost 2 bases at V and 3 bases at J; junction bases unmatched: 9. The CDR3 spells CAWSSRTGRDYEQYF. In nucleotides, the CDR3 is TGTGCCTGGAGTTCCAGGACAGGGAGAGACTACGAGCAGTACTTC.

This clone was counted once. This chain connects TRBV7-6 to TRBJ2-3; D uncertain. CDR3 size: 16 residues. The V gene lost 1 base and the J gene lost 0 bases, with 11 bases spanning the gap. Germline-derived CDR1 and CDR2 are SGHVS and FNYEAQ. Written as DNA, the CDR3 is TGTGCCAGCAGCTTAGAGTCGGTATATAGCACAGATACGCAGTATTTT. The encoded protein is CASSLESVYSTDTQYF.

This clone occurred once. The chain is built from TRBV29-1 and TRBJ1-2; TRBD1 is a possible D gene (5 bases). CDR1 SQVTM and CDR2 ANQGSEA come from the germline V gene. Deletions cut 5 bases from V and 1 base from J, with 11 bases between. The CDR3 is 13 amino acids. Here the CDR3 DNA reads TGCAGCGTTCGGCGCGACAGTAACTATGGCTACACCTTC. It codes for CSVRRDSNYGYTF.

This chain joins TRBV11-2 and TRBJ1-1, with no clear D. The V gene's germline CDR1 is SGHAT and CDR2 FQNNGV. The CDR3 totals 13 residues. The V gene lost 3 bases and the J gene lost 2 bases, with 7 bases spanning the gap. CDR3 protein: CASSFHRNTEAFF. The CDR3 DNA reads as TGTGCCAGCAGCTTCCATAGAAACACTGAAGCTTTCTTT.

The chain links TRBV10-3 to TRBJ2-7; TRBD2 matches at 10 bases. Per the germline V gene, CDR1 is ENHRY and CDR2 is SYGVKD. This CDR3 spans 15 amino acids. V lost 6 bases and J lost 4; bases outside the gene matches: 9. DNA of the CDR3: TGTGCCATCAGGGGGACCGGGACTAGCGAGTACGAGCAGTACTTC. Translated: CAIRGTGTSEYEQYF.

The chain links TRBV11-2 to TRBJ2-7; 9 bases match TRBD1. Losses at the gene ends were 1 base for V and 4 bases for J; bases not matched to a gene: 8. The CDR3 extends over 16 amino acids. Germline V gene lookup returns CDR1 SGHAT and CDR2 FQNNGV. As DNA, the CDR3 is TGTGCCAGCAGCTTAGTACCGGGACAGGGAATATACGAGCAGTACTTC. Residues: CASSLVPGQGIYEQYF. Looking up the rest from reference TRBV11-2 and TRBJ2-7 gives the full variable domain: EAGVAQSPRYKIIEKRQSVAFWCNPISGHATLYWYQQILGQGPKLLIQFQNNGVVDDSQLPKDRFSAERLKGVDSTLKIQPAKLEDSAVYLCASSLVPGQGIYEQYFGPGTRLTVT.

This rearrangement joins TRBV10-3 to TRBJ2-7, with 9 bases lining up with TRBD1. V lost 2 bases to trimming and J lost 6 bases; unmatched junction nucleotides: 11. The CDR3 has 16 amino acids. The germline CDR1 and CDR2 sequences are ENHRY and SYGVKD. The CDR3 DNA reads TGTGCCATCAGTGAGGGGGGCGGGACAGGGATTCTCGAGCAGTACTTC. Translating it yields CAISEGGGTGILEQYF.

This clone was observed a single time. This sequence joins TRBV19 and TRBJ2-1, with 11 bases that match TRBD2. The CDR3 extends over 16 amino acids. J lost 5 bases, V lost 3 bases, and 6 bases had no gene match. Per the germline V gene, CDR1 is LNHDA and CDR2 is SQIVND (reference sequence). The CDR3 reads CASSILLLAGDNEQFF. The CDR3 DNA reads as TGTGCCAGTAGTATCCTTTTACTAGCGGGAGACAATGAGCAGTTCTTC. The whole variable domain, remainder taken from reference TRBV19 and TRBJ2-1, is DGGITQSPKYLFRKEGQNVTLSCEQNLNHDAMYWYRQDPGQGLRLIYYSQIVNDFQKGDIAEGYSVSREKKESFPLTVTSAQKNPTAFYLCASSILLLAGDNEQFFGPGTRLTVL.

This clone was detected once. The chain employs TRBV7-9 and TRBJ1-2; D not certain. In germline, CDR1 is SEHNR, CDR2 FQNEAQ (reference sequence). V lost 5 bases, J lost 11 bases, and 21 bases lay in between. This CDR3 has 14 amino acids. The CDR3 bases are TGTGCCAGCAGCCCCAAGGCGGGAAGGGCGGGTTACACCTTC. Amino acids: CASSPKAGRAGYTF.

The CDR3 here is CASSHTRDKGSYEQYF. DNA of the CDR3: TGTGCCAGCAGCCATACCCGGGACAAGGGCTCCTACGAGCAGTACTTC. The chain employs TRBV14 and TRBJ2-7, with D perhaps matching TRBD1 (6 bases). Germline values: CDR1 SGHDN, CDR2 FVKESK. This CDR3 is 16 amino acids long. The V end lost 3 bases, the J end lost 0 bases, and 15 bases lay between the germline ends.

The rearrangement joins TRBV9 to TRBJ2-7, with 9 bases identical to TRBD1. The CDR3 runs to 15 residues. Germline trimming cut 4 bases from V and 0 bases from J; bases unmatched to any gene: 5. Germline V gene lookup returns CDR1 SGDLS and CDR2 YYNGEE. The chain's CDR3 is CASSPKGQGSYEQYF. CDR3 in DNA: TGTGCCAGCAGCCCTAAGGGACAGGGCTCCTACGAGCAGTACTTC.